This record concerns one TCR beta chain sequence. A few counts support this clonotype. Its antigen remains undetermined. No base-level quality is on record; no much larger clone is a single base apart. The CDR3 has 13 amino acids, counting the end cysteine and phenylalanine. The sequence is cut down to CDR3 DNA, 39 bases in frame from base 1. CDR1 and CDR2 are drawn from the germline V gene: SGHTA, FQGTGA. Trimming takes 2 bases from V and 3 bases from J, and the germline ends sit 4 bases apart. The data were taken from a study of tumor-infiltrating lymphocytes in primary liver carcinoma (dated by TCRdb to about 2017). For the wider study: Of the five patients, three men and two women aged 30 to 69 years, four had hepatocellular carcinoma and one had combined HCC and intrahepatic cholangiocarcinoma. Across five regions of each liver tumor, along with adjacent normal tissue and blood, the study brought together TCRbeta repertoire sequencing, expression microarrays and whole-exome sequencing. Roughly 3.65 to 7.13 million productive TCRbeta reads were obtained per sample, and no significant difference in read depth was found between tissue types. A total of some 35 specimens from 5 patients underwent TCRbeta repertoire sequencing, comprising about 25 tumor regions, 5 adjacent noncancerous liver tissues and 5 peripheral blood samples. Technical replicate repertoires showed high reproducibility, with mean shared-clone rates around 0.91 and correlation coefficients above 0.98. The five patients had tumors of stage T1-T3 N0M0, with maximum diameters ranging from 4.2 to 10 cm. To link TCRbeta repertoire diversity to the local molecular phenotype, the 20 to 30 tumor region samples were profiled with Agilent mRNA microarrays.

Without any cell sorting, total RNA and DNA were extracted together from around 20-30 mg of bulk tissue using the AllPrep DNA/RNA mini kit. Between late 2015 and March 2016, about 5 patients in China with histopathologically diagnosed primary liver carcinoma had surgical resection. At the time of sampling, the patients had chronic HBV infection and had not received any treatment. Each tumor was sampled at five spatially separated regions: the tumor centre plus the superior, inferior, left-lateral and right-lateral poles. More than 75% viable tumor cells were found by histology in every tumor sample. Fresh tumor and adjacent tissue pieces were bisected, with one half stored in RNAlater at -80 degrees C and the other half sent for histology. General study outcomes and caveats: Consistent with antigen-driven expansion, pairs of tumor regions showed higher repertoire overlap (mean about 35%) than either tumor-adjacent pairs (roughly 17%) or tumor-blood pairs (around 14%). Compared with blood, tumors had a significantly larger share of the repertoire taken up by the top 250 clones (p = 0.039). Just about 7-25% of top clones turned up in all five regions of a tumor, which suggests spatial heterogeneity among tumor-infiltrating T cells. Since the samples were bulk and unsorted, there was no way to compare CD4+ and CD8+ T cell repertoires. With just a handful of patients in the study, the authors point out that the findings should be validated in a larger study. Because sequencing covered only the TCR beta chain and unpaired alpha chains were not captured, true repertoire diversity is likely underestimated.

A constant-region primer and ProtoScript II reverse transcriptase were used to reverse-transcribe TCRbeta-specific cDNA from around 530 ng total RNA. Three nested multiplex PCR rounds, following a slightly modified ARM-PCR procedure, were used to build the TCRbeta libraries. Each of the first two PCR rounds ran for around 11 cycles and used multiplex TRBV1-TRBV30 forward primers together with a Cbeta reverse primer. A final 25-cycle PCR with Deep VentR polymerase added sample barcodes and Illumina adapters. Before sequencing, amplicons of 200-500 bp were gel-purified using a QIAquick gel extraction kit. An Illumina HiSeq 2500 was used to sequence the TCRbeta amplicons with 250-bp paired-end reads. Per the authors' processing: Quality trimming of reads was performed with Trimmomatic v0.33, and paired reads were merged with FLASH v1.2.11 so that full CDR3 sequences could be recovered. V, D and J germline segments were assigned to the rearranged TCRbeta sequences by MiGEC v1.2.1b. Clonotype statistics and Shannon-Wiener diversity indices were computed with VDJtools v1.0.0. To cut down on sampling bias, every analysis after diversity analysis relied on just the 250 most abundant clonotypes from each sample. Through fastp at Q25 and MiXCR, TCRdb rebuilt clones from the public reads, retaining in-frame beta chains. CDR3 protein duplicates are merged, each entry listing the most common genes and DNA. TCRdb's processing, not the authors' own work, is the source of the V and J calls. Present in this sample are tens of thousands of distinct CDR3 sequences, around 72% of which were seen just once. The ten largest account for approximately 19% of the sample.

Recombination connected TRBV7-3 to TRBJ2-2, with no reliable assignment of the D segment. This clonotype originated in a man aged 35 to 55 with primary liver carcinoma and hepatitis B virus infection. The specimen sequenced was liver tumor tissue from sampling region 2. This specimen's cell subset or site label, interpreted: tumor region T2, inferior pole. The DNA sequence is as follows: TGTGCCAGCAGCTTAGGATACACCGGGGAGCTGTTTTTT. This sequence encodes CASSLGYTGELFF.